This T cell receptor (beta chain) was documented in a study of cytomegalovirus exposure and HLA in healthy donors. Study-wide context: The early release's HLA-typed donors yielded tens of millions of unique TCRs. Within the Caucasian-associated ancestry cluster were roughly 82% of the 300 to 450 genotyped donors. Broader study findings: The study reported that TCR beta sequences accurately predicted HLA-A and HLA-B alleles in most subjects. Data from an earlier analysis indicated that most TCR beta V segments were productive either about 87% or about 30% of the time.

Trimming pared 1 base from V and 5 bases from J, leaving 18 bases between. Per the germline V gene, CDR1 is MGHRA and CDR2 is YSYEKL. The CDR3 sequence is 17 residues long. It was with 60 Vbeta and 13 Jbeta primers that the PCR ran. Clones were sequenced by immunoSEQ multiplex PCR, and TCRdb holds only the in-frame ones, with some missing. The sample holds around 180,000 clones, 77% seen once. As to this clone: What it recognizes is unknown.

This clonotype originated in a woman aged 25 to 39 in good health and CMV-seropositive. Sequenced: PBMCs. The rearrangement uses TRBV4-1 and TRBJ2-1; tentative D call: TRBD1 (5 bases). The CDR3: CASSQGRAGRGDNEQFF. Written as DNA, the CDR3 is TGCGCCAGCAGCCAAGGCCGTGCCGGAAGGGGTGACAATGAGCAGTTCTTC.